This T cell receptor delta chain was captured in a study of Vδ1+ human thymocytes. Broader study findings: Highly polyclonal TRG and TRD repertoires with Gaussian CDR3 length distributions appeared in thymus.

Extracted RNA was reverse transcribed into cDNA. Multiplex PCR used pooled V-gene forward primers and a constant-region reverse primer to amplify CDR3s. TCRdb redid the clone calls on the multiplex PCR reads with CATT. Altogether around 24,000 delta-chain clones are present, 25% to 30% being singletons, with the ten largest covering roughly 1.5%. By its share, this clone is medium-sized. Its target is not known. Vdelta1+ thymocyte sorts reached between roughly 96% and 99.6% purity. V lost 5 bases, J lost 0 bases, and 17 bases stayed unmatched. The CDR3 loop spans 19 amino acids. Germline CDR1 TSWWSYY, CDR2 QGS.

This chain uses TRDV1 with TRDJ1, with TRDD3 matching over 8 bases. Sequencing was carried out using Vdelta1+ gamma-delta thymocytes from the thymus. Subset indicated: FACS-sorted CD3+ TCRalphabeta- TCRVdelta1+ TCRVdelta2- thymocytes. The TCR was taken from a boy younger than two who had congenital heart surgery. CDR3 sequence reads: CALGLQSLWGIQYTDKLIF. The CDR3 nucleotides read TGTGCTCTTGGGTTACAGTCCCTATGGGGGATCCAGTACACCGATAAACTCATCTTT.